This paragraph covers one T cell receptor beta chain sequence. Antigen: not known. This entry belongs to a study of early T cells in non-severe SARS-CoV-2 infection. Study-wide context: Chains were not paired, and sequencing was done on bulk RNA from unsorted whole blood. Study findings and constraints: Anti-spike CD8 specificities were favored by VDJdb matching, whose results missed private and CD4 specificities.

Individual cDNA molecules received unique molecular identifiers. One entry per CDR3 protein, called by TCRdb with MiXCR from the 5' RACE reads. Of over 60,000 distinct CDR3 sequences in the sample, 9.5% to 15% were seen once. The CDR3 loop spans 15 amino acids. CDR1 and CDR2 from the germline V gene are SGHVS and FQNEAQ. The ends were cut back, 5 bases at V and 4 bases at J, with 18 bases in the middle. The clonotype comes from an adult who was a healthcare worker with PCR-confirmed SARS-CoV-2 infection or an uninfected control (not recorded which). Source: whole blood, taken at baseline. This chain links TRBV7-8 with TRBJ2-7, with D possibly matching TRBD1 (5 bases). This CDR3 reads CASSPQQGPAYEQYF. DNA for the CDR3: TGTGCCAGCAGCCCACAGCAGGGCCCAGCTTACGAGCAGTACTTC.